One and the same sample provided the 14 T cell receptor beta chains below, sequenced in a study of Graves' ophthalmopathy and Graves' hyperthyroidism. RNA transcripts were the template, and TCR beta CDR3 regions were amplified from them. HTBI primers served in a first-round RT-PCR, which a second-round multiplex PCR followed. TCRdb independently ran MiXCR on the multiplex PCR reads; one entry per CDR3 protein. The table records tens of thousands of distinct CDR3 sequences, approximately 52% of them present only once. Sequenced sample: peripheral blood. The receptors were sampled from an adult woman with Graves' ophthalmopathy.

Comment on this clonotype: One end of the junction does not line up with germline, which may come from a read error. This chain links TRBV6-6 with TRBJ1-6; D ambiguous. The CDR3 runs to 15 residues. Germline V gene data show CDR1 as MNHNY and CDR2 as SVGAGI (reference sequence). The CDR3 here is CGSSEASSYNSPLHF. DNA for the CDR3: TGTGGCAGCAGTGAGGCCAGCTCCTATAATTCACCCCTCCACTTT.

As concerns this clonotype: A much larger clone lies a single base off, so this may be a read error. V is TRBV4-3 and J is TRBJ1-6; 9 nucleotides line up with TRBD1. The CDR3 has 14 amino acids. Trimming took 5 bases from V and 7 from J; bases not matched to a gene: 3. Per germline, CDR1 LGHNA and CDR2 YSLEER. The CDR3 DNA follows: TGCGCCAGCAGCTGGGGACAGGGAAATTCACCCCTCCACTTT. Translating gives CASSWGQGNSPLHF.

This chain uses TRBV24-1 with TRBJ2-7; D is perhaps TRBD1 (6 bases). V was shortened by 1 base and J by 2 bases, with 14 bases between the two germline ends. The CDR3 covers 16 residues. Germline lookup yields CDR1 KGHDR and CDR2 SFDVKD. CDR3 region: CATSDFPSTGAYEQYF. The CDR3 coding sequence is TGTGCCACCAGTGATTTCCCGTCGACAGGAGCCTACGAGCAGTACTTC.

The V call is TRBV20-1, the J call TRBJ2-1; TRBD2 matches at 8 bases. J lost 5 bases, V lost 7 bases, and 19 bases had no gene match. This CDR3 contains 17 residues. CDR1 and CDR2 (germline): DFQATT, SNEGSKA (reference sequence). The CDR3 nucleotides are TGCAGTGTCCCGGACCAGCGGGAGTTTATTTTGCACAATGAGCAGTTCTTC. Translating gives CSVPDQREFILHNEQFF.

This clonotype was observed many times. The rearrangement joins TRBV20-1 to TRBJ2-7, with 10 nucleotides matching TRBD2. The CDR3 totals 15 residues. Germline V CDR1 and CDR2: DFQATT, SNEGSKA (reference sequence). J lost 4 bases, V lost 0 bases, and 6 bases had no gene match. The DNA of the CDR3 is TGCAGTGCTAGAGATGTGCTAGCGGGAGAATACGAGCAGTACTTC. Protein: CSARDVLAGEYEQYF.

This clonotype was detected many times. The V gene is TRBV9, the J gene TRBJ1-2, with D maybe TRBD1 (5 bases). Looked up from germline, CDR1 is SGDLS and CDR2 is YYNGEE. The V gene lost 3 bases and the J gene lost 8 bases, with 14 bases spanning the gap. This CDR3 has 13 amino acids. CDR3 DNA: TGTGCCAGCAGCGCCCCGGGACCCGGAGGCTACACCTTC. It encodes CASSAPGPGGYTF.

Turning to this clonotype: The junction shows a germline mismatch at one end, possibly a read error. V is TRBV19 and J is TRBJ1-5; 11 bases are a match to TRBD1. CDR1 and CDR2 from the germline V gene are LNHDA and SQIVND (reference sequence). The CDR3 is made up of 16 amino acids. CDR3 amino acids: CASSTGTGGIDQPLHF. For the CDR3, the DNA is TGTGCCAGTAGTACGGGGACAGGGGGGATCGATCAGCCCCTGCATTTT. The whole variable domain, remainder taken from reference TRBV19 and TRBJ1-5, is DGGITQSPKYLFRKEGQNVTLSCEQNLNHDAMYWYRQDPGQGLRLIYYSQIVNDFQKGDIAEGYSVSREKKESFPLTVTSAQKNPTAFYLCASSTGTGGIDQPLHFGDGTRLSIL.

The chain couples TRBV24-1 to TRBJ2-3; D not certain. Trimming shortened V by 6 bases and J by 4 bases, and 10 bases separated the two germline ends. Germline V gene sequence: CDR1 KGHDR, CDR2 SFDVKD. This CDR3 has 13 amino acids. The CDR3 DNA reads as TGTGCCACCAGTCTGTCAATTTCAGATACGCAGTATTTT. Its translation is CATSLSISDTQYF.

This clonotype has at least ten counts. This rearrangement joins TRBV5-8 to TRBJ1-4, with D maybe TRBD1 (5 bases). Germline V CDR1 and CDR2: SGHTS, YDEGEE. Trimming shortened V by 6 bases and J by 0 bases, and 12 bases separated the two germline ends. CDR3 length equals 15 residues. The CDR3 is CASKRGAATNEKLFF. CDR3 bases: TGTGCCAGCAAAAGAGGGGCGGCAACTAATGAAAAACTGTTTTTT.

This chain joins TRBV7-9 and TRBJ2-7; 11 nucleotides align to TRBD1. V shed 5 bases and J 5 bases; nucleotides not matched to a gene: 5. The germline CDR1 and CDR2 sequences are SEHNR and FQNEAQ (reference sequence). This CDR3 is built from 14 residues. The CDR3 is CASSTRTGGNEQYF. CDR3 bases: TGTGCCAGCAGCACCCGGACAGGGGGCAACGAGCAGTACTTC.

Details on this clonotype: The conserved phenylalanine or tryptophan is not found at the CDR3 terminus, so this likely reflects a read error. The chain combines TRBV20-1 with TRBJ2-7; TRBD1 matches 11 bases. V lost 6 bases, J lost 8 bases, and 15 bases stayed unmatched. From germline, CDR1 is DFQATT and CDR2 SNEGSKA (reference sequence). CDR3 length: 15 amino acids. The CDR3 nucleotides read TGCAGTGCAAGGTCTGGGACAGGGGGAGCAAACAAGCAGTACTAC. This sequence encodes CSARSGTGGANKQYY.

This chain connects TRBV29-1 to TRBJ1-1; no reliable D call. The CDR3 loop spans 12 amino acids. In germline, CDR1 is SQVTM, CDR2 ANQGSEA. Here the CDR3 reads CNSRPGNTEAFF. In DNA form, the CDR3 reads TGCAACTCACGACCCGGGAACACTGAAGCTTTCTTT.

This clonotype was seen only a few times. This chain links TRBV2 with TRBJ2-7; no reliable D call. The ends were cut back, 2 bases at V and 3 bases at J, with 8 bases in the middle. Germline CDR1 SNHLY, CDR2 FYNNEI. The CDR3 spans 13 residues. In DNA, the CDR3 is TGTGCCAGCAGTGAACGCCGTCTCTACGAGCAGTACTTC. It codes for CASSERRLYEQYF.

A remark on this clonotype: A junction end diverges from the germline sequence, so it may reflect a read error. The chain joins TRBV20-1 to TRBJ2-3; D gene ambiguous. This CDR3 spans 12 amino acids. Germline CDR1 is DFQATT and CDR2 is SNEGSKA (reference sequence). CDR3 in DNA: TGCAGTGCTAGAGATCGAACGGATACGCAGTGTTTT. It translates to CSARDRTDTQCF.